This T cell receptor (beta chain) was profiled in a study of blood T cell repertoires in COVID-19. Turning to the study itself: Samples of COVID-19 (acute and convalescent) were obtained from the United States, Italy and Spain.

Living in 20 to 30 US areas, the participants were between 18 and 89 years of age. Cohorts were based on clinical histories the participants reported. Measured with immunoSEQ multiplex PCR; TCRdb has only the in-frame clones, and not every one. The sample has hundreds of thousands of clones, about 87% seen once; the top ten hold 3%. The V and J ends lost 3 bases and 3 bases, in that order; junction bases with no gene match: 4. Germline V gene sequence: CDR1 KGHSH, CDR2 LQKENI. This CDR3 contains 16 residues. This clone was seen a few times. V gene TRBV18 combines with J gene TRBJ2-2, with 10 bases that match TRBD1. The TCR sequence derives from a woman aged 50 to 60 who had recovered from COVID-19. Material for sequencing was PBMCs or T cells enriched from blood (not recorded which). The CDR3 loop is CASSPSGQGYTGELFF. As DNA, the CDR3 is TGTGCCAGCTCACCCTCGGGACAGGGGTACACCGGGGAGCTGTTTTTT.